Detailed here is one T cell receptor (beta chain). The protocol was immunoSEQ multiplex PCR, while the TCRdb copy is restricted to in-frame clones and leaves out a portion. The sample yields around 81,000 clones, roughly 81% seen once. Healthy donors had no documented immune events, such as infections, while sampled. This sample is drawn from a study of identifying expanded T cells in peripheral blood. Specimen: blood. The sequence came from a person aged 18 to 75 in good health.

CDR3: CASSIDSAGNTIYF. Written as DNA, the CDR3 is TGTGCCAGTAGTATAGACTCCGCTGGAAACACCATATATTTT. This sequence joins TRBV19 and TRBJ1-3; D not resolved. The V gene's germline CDR1 is LNHDA and CDR2 SQIVND (reference sequence). The ends were cut back, 0 bases at V and 2 bases at J, with 5 bases in the middle. The length of the CDR3 is 14 residues.